Below are 23 T cell receptor beta chains sequenced from a single sample in a study of long-term antiretroviral therapy in people with HIV. The authors ran the immunoSEQ assay, v3.0, at survey level. Libraries were prepared by immunoSEQ multiplex PCR; TCRdb keeps only in-frame clonotypes and omits some of them. The sample shows tens of thousands of clones, approximately 91% of them seen only once. The sample here was unsorted PBMCs, taken 0.6 years after starting antiretroviral therapy. The receptors were sampled from a man aged 60 to 69 with HIV.

The chain joins TRBV4-2 to TRBJ1-3; the D is unclear. The CDR3 has 16 amino acids. From germline, CDR1 is LGHNA and CDR2 YNFKEQ. Trimming stripped 4 bases from V and 1 base from J, with 14 bases between. CDR3 DNA sequence: TGTGCCAGCAGCCGGGATATTGGGGAGTCTGGAAACACCATATATTTT. Amino acids: CASSRDIGESGNTIYF.

The chain employs TRBV18 and TRBJ1-4, with 9 bases identical to TRBD1. This CDR3 contains 18 residues. Per the germline V gene, CDR1 is KGHSH and CDR2 is LQKENI. The V gene end was trimmed by 2 bases and the J gene end by 0 bases; junction bases not matched to a gene: 7. CDR3 region: CASSPGTGTHATNEKLFF. The CDR3 DNA follows: TGTGCCAGCTCACCAGGGACAGGGACTCACGCAACTAATGAAAAACTGTTTTTT.

This clone was seen a single time. The chain couples TRBV18 to TRBJ1-6; 7 nucleotides match TRBD1. Unmatched junction bases numbered 5, after V lost 3 bases and J lost 0 bases. This CDR3 has 17 amino acids. Per the germline V gene, CDR1 is KGHSH and CDR2 is LQKENI. The CDR3 nucleotides read TGTGCCAGCTCACCGGACAGGTGGAGCTCCTATAATTCACCCCTCCACTTT. Protein sequence: CASSPDRWSSYNSPLHF.

CDR3 loop: CASSRDRNYGYTF. CDR3 nucleotide sequence: TGTGCCAGCAGCCGGGACAGAAACTATGGCTACACCTTC. V gene TRBV5-6 combines with J gene TRBJ1-2; 7 positions agree with TRBD1. Looked up from germline, CDR1 is SGHDT and CDR2 is YYEEEE. V gave up 4 bases and J gave up 2 bases; unmatched junction bases: 2. This CDR3 is 13 amino acids long.

The rearrangement links TRBV9 to TRBJ2-3; 7 nucleotides line up with TRBD2. This CDR3 has 13 residues. Germline CDR1 reads SGDLS; CDR2 reads YYNGEE. V lost 0 bases, J lost 6 bases, and 1 base stayed unmatched. This chain's CDR3 is CASSVAGGDTQYF. The CDR3 DNA sequence: TGTGCCAGCAGCGTAGCCGGGGGGGATACGCAGTATTTT.

V gene TRBV4-1 combines with J gene TRBJ2-3, with TRBD1 matching over 10 bases. The CDR3 extends over 18 amino acids. Per the germline V gene, CDR1 is MGHRA and CDR2 is YSYEKL. V dropped 5 bases and J dropped 1; count of bases not matched to a gene: 12. Written as DNA, the CDR3 is TGCGCCAGCAGCTTTTCCGTGGGCGGGACAGGGGGCACAGATACGCAGTATTTT. Translated: CASSFSVGGTGGTDTQYF.

The chain recombines TRBV19 with TRBJ1-4; 12 bases are a match to TRBD1. CDR3 length: 14 amino acids. Germline V gene lookup returns CDR1 LNHDA and CDR2 SQIVND (reference sequence). Trimming cost V 5 bases and J 10 bases; bases outside gene matches: 5. The CDR3 nucleotides are TGTGCCAGTAGTGTGGGACAGGGGGCCGGAAAACTGTTTTTT. It codes for CASSVGQGAGKLFF.

In this sample, this clone turned up once. The rearrangement uses TRBV7-8 and TRBJ2-3, with unresolved D. Trimming stripped 5 bases from V and 4 bases from J, with 10 bases between. CDR3 length: 13 residues. From germline, CDR1 is SGHVS and CDR2 FQNEAQ. The chain's CDR3 is CASSPPSSDTQYF. The CDR3 DNA is TGTGCCAGCAGCCCACCCAGCTCAGATACGCAGTATTTT.

This CDR3 is CASSPNEGDTQYF. CDR3 in DNA: TGTGCCAGCTCCCCAAATGAGGGGGATACGCAGTATTTT. The V call is TRBV18, the J call TRBJ2-3; D possibly uses TRBD1 or TRBD2 (5 bases each). Trimming left V 6 bases short and J 6 bases short, with 13 bases between. The CDR3 runs to 13 residues. The V gene's germline CDR1 is KGHSH and CDR2 LQKENI.

In DNA form, the CDR3 reads TGTGCCAGCAGCGAGGGGCTATCTCATTCCTACGAGCAGTACTTC. It translates to CASSEGLSHSYEQYF. The rearrangement joins TRBV9 to TRBJ2-7; TRBD1 might be the D (5 bases). Trimming shortened V by 3 bases and J by 1 base, and 14 bases separated the two germline ends. The CDR3 length is 15 residues. Per the germline V gene, CDR1 is SGDLS and CDR2 is YYNGEE.

The rearrangement links TRBV7-2 to TRBJ1-3; the D gene is possibly TRBD1 (5 bases). This CDR3 is built from 15 residues. Germline CDR1 SGHTA, CDR2 FQGNSA. Trimming removed 4 bases at V and 0 bases at J, with 10 bases between. The CDR3 DNA reads TGTGCCAGCAGCTCGGGACTACCCTCTGGAAACACCATATATTTT. It translates to CASSSGLPSGNTIYF.

The chain recombines TRBV5-4 with TRBJ2-7; TRBD1 matches 10 bases. Germline loops: CDR1 SGHNT, CDR2 YYREEE (reference sequence). The CDR3 has 15 residues. J lost 0 bases, V lost 3 bases, and 3 bases had no gene match. The chain's CDR3 is CASSSGTGASYEQYF. The CDR3 bases are TGTGCCAGCAGCTCCGGGACAGGGGCCTCCTACGAGCAGTACTTC.

The J gene is TRBJ2-5, the V gene TRBV5-6; 7 bases agree with TRBD2. In germline, CDR1 is SGHDT, CDR2 YYEEEE. The CDR3 is 16 amino acids. V shed 0 bases and J 0 bases; nucleotides not matched to a gene: 5. Here the CDR3 DNA reads TGTGCCAGCAGCTTGGACTGGCGGGGGTACCAAGAGACCCAGTACTTC. It translates to CASSLDWRGYQETQYF.

Written as DNA, the CDR3 is TGTGCCAGCAGTGAGTTCAGGGGCCCCTATGGCTACACCTTC. Protein sequence: CASSEFRGPYGYTF. The chain joins TRBV2 to TRBJ1-2; D perhaps matches TRBD1 (6 bases). Trimming pared 3 bases from V and 4 bases from J, leaving 12 bases between. The CDR3 totals 14 residues. Germline lookup yields CDR1 SNHLY and CDR2 FYNNEI.

The rearrangement links TRBV5-6 to TRBJ1-5; 10 bases are shared with TRBD1. The CDR3 consists of 15 residues. CDR1 and CDR2 from the germline V gene are SGHDT and YYEEEE. V trimming: 4 bases; J trimming: 2 bases; junction bases outside the gene matches: 3. The DNA of the CDR3 is TGTGCCAGCAGCGGGGGGACAGGGGGCAATCAGCCCCAGCATTTT. Its translation: CASSGGTGGNQPQHF.

This chain uses TRBV6-6 with TRBJ2-2, with 7 bases fitting TRBD1. Trimming cost V 6 bases and J 1 base; bases outside gene matches: 2. The CDR3 contains 14 residues. Germline V gene data show CDR1 as MNHNY and CDR2 as SVGAGI (reference sequence). The CDR3 sequence is CASRGQMNTGELFF. The CDR3 DNA is TGTGCCAGCAGGGGACAGATGAACACCGGGGAGCTGTTTTTT.

The chain joins TRBV19 to TRBJ1-2; 7 nucleotides line up with TRBD1. CDR1 is LNHDA and CDR2 is SQIVND in the germline V gene (reference sequence). J was trimmed by 4 bases and V by 6 bases; bases with no gene match: 8. The CDR3 runs 14 residues. Written as DNA, the CDR3 is TGTGCCAGTAGCCCGACAGGGTTAAGCTATGGCTACACCTTC. Translating it yields CASSPTGLSYGYTF.

The chain combines TRBV5-1 with TRBJ2-1; 8 positions agree with TRBD2. The V gene end was trimmed by 4 bases and the J gene end by 12 bases; junction bases not matched to a gene: 9. The V gene's germline CDR1 is SGHRS and CDR2 YFSETQ. This CDR3 region has 13 residues. The CDR3 sequence is CASSLWGREGQFF. The DNA of the CDR3 is TGCGCCAGCAGCCTTTGGGGACGGGAGGGGCAGTTCTTC.

The chain employs TRBV6-5 and TRBJ2-1; 7 bases line up with TRBD1. Germline-derived CDR1 and CDR2 are MNHEY and SVGAGI. This CDR3 has 14 residues. The junction had 4 bases not matched to a gene; V was cut back by 2 bases and J by 6 bases. This CDR3 is CASSYVSGGNEQFF. DNA of the CDR3: TGTGCCAGCAGTTACGTTTCAGGGGGCAATGAGCAGTTCTTC.

The CDR3 loop is CAISDDSGAEETQYF. In DNA form, the CDR3 reads TGTGCCATCAGTGACGATTCTGGGGCGGAAGAGACCCAGTACTTC. This chain joins TRBV10-3 and TRBJ2-5, with a possible D match to TRBD1 (5 bases). With 3 bases removed from V and 3 bases from J, the gap between germline ends came to 14 bases. There are 15 residues in the CDR3. The germline V gene has CDR1 ENHRY and CDR2 SYGVKD.

This clone was recorded a few times. The V call is TRBV10-3, the J call TRBJ2-7, with TRBD2 matching 9 bases. This CDR3 spans 15 amino acids. The V and J ends lost 4 bases and 0 bases, in that order; junction bases with no gene match: 4. Per germline, CDR1 ENHRY and CDR2 SYGVKD. The CDR3 here is CAISAERGVSYEQYF. The CDR3, as DNA: TGTGCCATCAGTGCTGAGCGGGGGGTCTCCTACGAGCAGTACTTC.

V is TRBV9 and J is TRBJ1-1; perhaps TRBD1 as D (5 bases). The V end was cut by 6 bases, the J end by 4 bases, with 13 bases between. The CDR3 is 13 residues long. Germline-derived CDR1 and CDR2 are SGDLS and YYNGEE. The DNA of the CDR3 is TGTGCCAGCAACCATGATGGGACCACTGAAGCTTTCTTT. Its protein product is CASNHDGTTEAFF.

The rearrangement uses TRBV15 and TRBJ2-7, with D possibly being TRBD1 or TRBD2 (5 bases each). Germline CDR1 and CDR2: LNHNV and YYDKDF (reference sequence). Trimming stripped 0 bases from V and 2 bases from J, with 8 bases between. The CDR3 sequence is 14 residues long. The chain's CDR3 is CATSRDTGPYEQYF. In DNA form, the CDR3 reads TGTGCCACCAGCAGAGATACGGGACCCTACGAGCAGTACTTC.